The 7 T cell receptor beta chains below all came from one sample that was sequenced in a study of T cell responses to AZD1222 COVID-19 vaccine. Data came from immunoSEQ multiplex PCR; TCRdb stores just in-frame clones and leaves some out. Among tens of thousands of clones listed, around 86% were seen once. The source was peripheral blood, collected on day 0 of AZD1222 vaccination. These receptors were taken from an adult in good health.

V is TRBV6-5 and J is TRBJ1-2; tentatively, D is TRBD1 (6 bases). The germline CDR1 and CDR2 sequences are MNHEY and SVGAGI. The CDR3 is made up of 15 amino acids. Trimming removed 0 bases at V and 8 bases at J, with 16 bases between. The CDR3, as DNA: TGTGCCAGCAGTTACTCGAAACGCTCAGGGGTCGGCTACACCTTC. This encodes CASSYSKRSGVGYTF.

This chain uses TRBV20-1 with TRBJ2-3; 10 bases map to TRBD2. After removal of 3 bases from V and 0 bases from J, the junction contained 3 bases not matched to a gene. From germline, CDR1 is DFQATT and CDR2 SNEGSKA (reference sequence). The CDR3 totals 15 residues. As DNA, the CDR3 is TGCAGTGCTAGTCTAGCGGGAGCCAGCACAGATACGCAGTATTTT. Translating gives CSASLAGASTDTQYF.

Here the CDR3 DNA reads TGTGCCATCAGTGACTCCCGCTCAGGGGAGACCCAGTACTTC. It is translated as CAISDSRSGETQYF. V usage is TRBV10-3 and J usage is TRBJ2-5, with a tentative D call TRBD1 (5 bases). The CDR3 is made up of 14 amino acids. Trimming left V 3 bases short and J 5 bases short, with 13 bases between. Germline V lookup: CDR1 ENHRY, CDR2 SYGVKD.

This sequence joins TRBV2 and TRBJ1-5; TRBD1 aligns across 8 bases. CDR3 length: 13 amino acids. CDR1 is SNHLY and CDR2 is FYNNEI in the germline V gene. V lost 6 bases and J lost 4; bases outside the gene matches: 2. The CDR3 region is CASRGTGNQPQHF. The DNA of the CDR3 is TGTGCCAGCAGAGGGACAGGAAATCAGCCCCAGCATTTT.

The sample holds one count of this clone. The chain links TRBV18 to TRBJ2-1; 15 nucleotides line up with TRBD2. CDR3 size: 14 residues. The junction had 1 base not matched to a gene; V was cut back by 3 bases and J by 10 bases. Germline CDR1 is KGHSH and CDR2 is LQKENI. The CDR3 coding sequence is TGTGCCAGCTCACCGGGACTAGCGGGAGGCGAGCAGTTCTTC. Protein: CASSPGLAGGEQFF.

The chain couples TRBV27 to TRBJ1-5; D unresolved. Trimming stripped 5 bases from V and 5 bases from J, with 7 bases between. From germline, CDR1 is MNHEY and CDR2 SMNVEV (reference sequence). The CDR3 covers 12 residues. The CDR3 here is CASSTGDQPQHF. CDR3 bases: TGTGCCAGCAGTACTGGAGATCAGCCCCAGCATTTT.

The chain carries TRBV11-2 and TRBJ2-7; tentative D call: TRBD1 (6 bases). Germline V gene lookup returns CDR1 SGHAT and CDR2 FQNNGV. This CDR3 comprises 15 residues. V was cut by 3 bases and J by 3 bases, with 15 bases left in between. CDR3 nucleotides: TGTGCCAGCAGCTTTGGCCAGGGGAATATCTACGAGCAGTACTTC. Encoded protein: CASSFGQGNIYEQYF.